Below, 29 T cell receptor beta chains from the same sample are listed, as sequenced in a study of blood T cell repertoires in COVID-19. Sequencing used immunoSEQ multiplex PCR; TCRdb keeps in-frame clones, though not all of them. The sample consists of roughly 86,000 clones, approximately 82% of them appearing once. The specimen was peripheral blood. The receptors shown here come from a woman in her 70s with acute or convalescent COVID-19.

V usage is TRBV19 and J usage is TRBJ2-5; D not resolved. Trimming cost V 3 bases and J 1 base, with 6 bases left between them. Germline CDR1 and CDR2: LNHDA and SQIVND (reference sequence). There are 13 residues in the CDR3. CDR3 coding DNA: TGTGCCAGTAGTATGAGAGCCCAAGAGACCCAGTACTTC. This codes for CASSMRAQETQYF. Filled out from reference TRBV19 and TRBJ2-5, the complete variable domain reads DGGITQSPKYLFRKEGQNVTLSCEQNLNHDAMYWYRQDPGQGLRLIYYSQIVNDFQKGDIAEGYSVSREKKESFPLTVTSAQKNPTAFYLCASSMRAQETQYFGPGTRLLVL.

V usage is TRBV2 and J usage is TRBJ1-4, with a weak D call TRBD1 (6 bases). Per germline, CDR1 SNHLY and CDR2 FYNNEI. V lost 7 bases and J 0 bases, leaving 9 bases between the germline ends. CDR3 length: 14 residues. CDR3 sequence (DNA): TGTGCCAGCACTTGGACAGCAACTAATGAAAAACTGTTTTTT. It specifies CASTWTATNEKLFF.

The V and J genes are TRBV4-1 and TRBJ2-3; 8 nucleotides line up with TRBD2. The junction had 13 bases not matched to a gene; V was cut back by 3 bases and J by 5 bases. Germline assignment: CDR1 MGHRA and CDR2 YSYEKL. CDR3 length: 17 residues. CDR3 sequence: CASSQAPGLGSLDTQYF. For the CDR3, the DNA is TGCGCCAGCAGCCAGGCTCCGGGACTAGGAAGTTTAGATACGCAGTATTTT.

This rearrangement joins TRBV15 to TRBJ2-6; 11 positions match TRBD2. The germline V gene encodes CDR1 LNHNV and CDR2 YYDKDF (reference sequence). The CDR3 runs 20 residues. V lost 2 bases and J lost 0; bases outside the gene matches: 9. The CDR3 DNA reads TGTGCCACCAGCAGACCTCCTAGCGGGGGGCTACTCTCTGGGGCCAACGTCCTGACTTTC. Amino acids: CATSRPPSGGLLSGANVLTF.

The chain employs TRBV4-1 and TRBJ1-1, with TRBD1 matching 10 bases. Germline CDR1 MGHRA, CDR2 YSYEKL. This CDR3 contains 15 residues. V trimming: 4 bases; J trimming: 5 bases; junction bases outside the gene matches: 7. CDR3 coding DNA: TGCGCCAGCAGCCCTCTCGGGACAGGGGTGACTGAAGCTTTCTTT. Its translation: CASSPLGTGVTEAFF.

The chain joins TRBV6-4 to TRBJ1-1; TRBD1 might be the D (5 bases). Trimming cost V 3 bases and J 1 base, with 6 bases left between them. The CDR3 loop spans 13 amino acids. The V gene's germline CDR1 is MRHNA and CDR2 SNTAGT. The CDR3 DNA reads TGTGCCAGCAGTGAGCAGGGGAACACTGAAGCTTTCTTT. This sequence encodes CASSEQGNTEAFF.

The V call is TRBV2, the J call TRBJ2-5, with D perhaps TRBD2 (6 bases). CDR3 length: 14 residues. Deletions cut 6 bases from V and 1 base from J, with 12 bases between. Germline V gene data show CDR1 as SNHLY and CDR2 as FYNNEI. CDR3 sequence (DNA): TGTGCCAGCAGGAGGGACTGGGGCCAAGAGACCCAGTACTTC. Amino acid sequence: CASRRDWGQETQYF.

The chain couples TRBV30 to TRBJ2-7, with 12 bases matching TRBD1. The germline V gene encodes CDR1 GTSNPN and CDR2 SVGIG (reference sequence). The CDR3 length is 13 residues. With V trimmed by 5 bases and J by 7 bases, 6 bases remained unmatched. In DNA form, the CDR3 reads TGTGCCTGGGACCGGGACAGGGGGCGAGAGCAGTACTTC. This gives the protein CAWDRDRGREQYF.

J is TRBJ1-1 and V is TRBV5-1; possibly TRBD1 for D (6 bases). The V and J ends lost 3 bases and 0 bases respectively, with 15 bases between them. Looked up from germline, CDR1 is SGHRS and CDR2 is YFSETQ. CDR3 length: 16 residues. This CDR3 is CASSWDAGALNTEAFF. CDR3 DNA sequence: TGCGCCAGCAGCTGGGACGCAGGGGCCTTGAACACTGAAGCTTTCTTT.

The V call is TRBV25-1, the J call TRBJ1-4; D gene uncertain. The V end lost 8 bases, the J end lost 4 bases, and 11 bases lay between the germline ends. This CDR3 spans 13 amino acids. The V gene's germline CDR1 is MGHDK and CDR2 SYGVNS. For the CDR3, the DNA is TGTGCCAGCCGACGGGATCATAATGAAAAACTGTTTTTT. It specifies CASRRDHNEKLFF.

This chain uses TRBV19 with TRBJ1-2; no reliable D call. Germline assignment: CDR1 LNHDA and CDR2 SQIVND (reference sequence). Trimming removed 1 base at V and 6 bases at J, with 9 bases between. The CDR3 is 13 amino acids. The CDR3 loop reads CASSIGGHDGYTF. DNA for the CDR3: TGTGCCAGTAGTATAGGAGGGCATGATGGCTACACCTTC.

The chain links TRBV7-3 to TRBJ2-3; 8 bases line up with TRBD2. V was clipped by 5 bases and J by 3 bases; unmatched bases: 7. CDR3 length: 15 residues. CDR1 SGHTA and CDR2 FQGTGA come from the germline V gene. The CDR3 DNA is TGTGCCAGCAGCCCCACGGGGGGGCAGACAGATACGCAGTATTTT. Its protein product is CASSPTGGQTDTQYF.

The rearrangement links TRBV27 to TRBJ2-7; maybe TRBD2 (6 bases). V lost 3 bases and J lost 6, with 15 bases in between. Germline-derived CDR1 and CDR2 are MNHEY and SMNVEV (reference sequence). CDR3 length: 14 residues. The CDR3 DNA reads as TGTGCCAGCAGTTTTACCGGGACTGACGGCGAGCAGTACTTC. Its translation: CASSFTGTDGEQYF.

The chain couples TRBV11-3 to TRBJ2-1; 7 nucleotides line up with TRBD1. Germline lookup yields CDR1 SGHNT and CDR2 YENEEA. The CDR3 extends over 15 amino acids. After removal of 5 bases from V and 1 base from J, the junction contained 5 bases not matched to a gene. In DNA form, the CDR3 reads TGTGCCAGCAGCCAGGGGGACATATCCTACAATGAGCAGTTCTTC. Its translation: CASSQGDISYNEQFF.

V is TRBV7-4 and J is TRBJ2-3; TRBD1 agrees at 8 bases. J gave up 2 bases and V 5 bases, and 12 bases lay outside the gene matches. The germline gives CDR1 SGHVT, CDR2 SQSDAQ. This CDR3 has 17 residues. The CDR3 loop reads CASSQGWDRTNTDTQYF. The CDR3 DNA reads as TGTGCCAGCAGCCAAGGTTGGGACAGGACTAACACAGATACGCAGTATTTT.

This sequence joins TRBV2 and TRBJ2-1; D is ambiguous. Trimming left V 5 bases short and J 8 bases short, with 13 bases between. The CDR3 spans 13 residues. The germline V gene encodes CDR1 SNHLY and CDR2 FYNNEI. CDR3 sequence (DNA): TGTGCCAGCAGTAGTAGATATGTCGATGAGCAGTTCTTC. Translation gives CASSSRYVDEQFF. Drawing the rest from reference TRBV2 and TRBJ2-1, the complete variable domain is EPEVTQTPSHQVTQMGQEVILRCVPISNHLYFYWYRQILGQKVEFLVSFYNNEISEKSEIFDDQFSVERPDGSNFTLKIRSTKLEDSAMYFCASSSRYVDEQFFGPGTRLTVL.

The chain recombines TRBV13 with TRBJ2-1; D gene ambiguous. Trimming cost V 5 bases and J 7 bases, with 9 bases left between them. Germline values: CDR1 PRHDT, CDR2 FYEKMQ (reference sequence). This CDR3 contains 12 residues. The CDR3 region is CASSPLRNEQFF. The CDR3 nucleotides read TGTGCCAGCAGCCCCCTGCGGAATGAGCAGTTCTTC.

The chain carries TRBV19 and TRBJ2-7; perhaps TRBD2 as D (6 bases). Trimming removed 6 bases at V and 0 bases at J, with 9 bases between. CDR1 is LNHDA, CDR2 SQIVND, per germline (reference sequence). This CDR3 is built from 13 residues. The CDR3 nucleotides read TGTGCCAGTAGGCGGGACGGCTCCTACGAGCAGTACTTC. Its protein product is CASRRDGSYEQYF.

CDR3 DNA: TGTGCCAGCTCACCACCGATAAACCCTAGGTCAGCCCTGAACACTGAAGCTTTCTTT. As protein: CASSPPINPRSALNTEAFF. This sequence joins TRBV18 and TRBJ1-1; D uncertain. Germline V gene sequence: CDR1 KGHSH, CDR2 LQKENI. The germline V and J ends were trimmed by 0 bases and 0 bases, with 20 bases remaining between them. The CDR3 runs to 19 residues.

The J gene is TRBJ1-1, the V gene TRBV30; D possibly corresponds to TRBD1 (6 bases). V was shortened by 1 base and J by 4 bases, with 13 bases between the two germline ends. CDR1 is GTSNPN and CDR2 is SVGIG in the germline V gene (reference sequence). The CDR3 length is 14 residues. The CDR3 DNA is TGTGCCTGGAGTGCAGGGACATTCGTCACTGAAGCTTTCTTT. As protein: CAWSAGTFVTEAFF.

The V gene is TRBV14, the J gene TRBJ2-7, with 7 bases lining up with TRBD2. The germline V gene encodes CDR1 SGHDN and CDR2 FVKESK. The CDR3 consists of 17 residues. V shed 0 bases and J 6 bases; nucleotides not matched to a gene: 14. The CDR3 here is CASSQELGGLGGREQYF. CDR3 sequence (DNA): TGTGCCAGCAGCCAAGAATTGGGTGGACTAGGAGGGCGCGAGCAGTACTTC.

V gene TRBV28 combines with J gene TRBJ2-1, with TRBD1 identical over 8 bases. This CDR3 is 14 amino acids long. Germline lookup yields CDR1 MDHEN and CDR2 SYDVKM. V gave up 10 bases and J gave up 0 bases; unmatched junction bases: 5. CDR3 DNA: TGTGCCACCAGGGGGCACTACTCCTACAATGAGCAGTTCTTC. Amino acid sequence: CATRGHYSYNEQFF.

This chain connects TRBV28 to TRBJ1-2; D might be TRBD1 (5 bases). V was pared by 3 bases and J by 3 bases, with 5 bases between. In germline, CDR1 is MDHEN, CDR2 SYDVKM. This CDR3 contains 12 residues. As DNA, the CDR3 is TGTGCCAGCAGTTTGACAGACTATGGCTACACCTTC. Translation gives CASSLTDYGYTF.

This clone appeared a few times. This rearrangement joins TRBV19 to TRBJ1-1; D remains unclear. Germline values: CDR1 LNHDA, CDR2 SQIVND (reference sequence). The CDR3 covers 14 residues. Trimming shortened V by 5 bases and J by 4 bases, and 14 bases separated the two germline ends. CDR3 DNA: TGTGCCAGTAGTCCTTTTGAGGCGGTCACTGAAGCTTTCTTT. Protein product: CASSPFEAVTEAFF.

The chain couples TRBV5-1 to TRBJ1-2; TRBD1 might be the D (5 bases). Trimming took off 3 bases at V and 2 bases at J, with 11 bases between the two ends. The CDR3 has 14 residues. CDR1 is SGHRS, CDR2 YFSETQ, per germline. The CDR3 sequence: CASSSADTNYGYTF. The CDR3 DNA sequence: TGCGCCAGCAGCTCCGCGGACACGAACTATGGCTACACCTTC. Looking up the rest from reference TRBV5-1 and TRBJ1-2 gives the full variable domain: KAGVTQTPRYLIKTRGQQVTLSCSPISGHRSVSWYQQTPGQGLQFLFEYFSETQRNKGNFPGRFSGRQFSNSRSEMNVSTLELGDSALYLCASSSADTNYGYTFGSGTRLTVV.

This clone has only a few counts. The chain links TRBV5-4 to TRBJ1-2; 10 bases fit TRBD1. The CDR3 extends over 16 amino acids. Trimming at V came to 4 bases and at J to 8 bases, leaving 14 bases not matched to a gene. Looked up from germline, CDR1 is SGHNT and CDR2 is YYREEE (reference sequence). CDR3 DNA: TGTGCCAGCAGCATAGACAGGGGGCTCTACTCCGGAGGCTACACCTTC. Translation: CASSIDRGLYSGGYTF.

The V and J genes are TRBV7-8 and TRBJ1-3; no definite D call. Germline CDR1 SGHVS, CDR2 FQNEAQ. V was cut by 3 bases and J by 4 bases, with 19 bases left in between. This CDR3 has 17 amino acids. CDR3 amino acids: CASSFASPLAGGNTIYF. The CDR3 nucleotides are TGTGCCAGCAGCTTCGCATCCCCCCTGGCGGGAGGAAACACCATATATTTT.

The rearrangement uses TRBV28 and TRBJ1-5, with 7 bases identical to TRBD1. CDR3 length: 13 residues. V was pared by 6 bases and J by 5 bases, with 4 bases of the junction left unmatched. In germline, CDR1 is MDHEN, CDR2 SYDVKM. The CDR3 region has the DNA TGTGCCAGCAGCTACAGGGGTTATCAGCCCCAGCATTTT. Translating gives CASSYRGYQPQHF.

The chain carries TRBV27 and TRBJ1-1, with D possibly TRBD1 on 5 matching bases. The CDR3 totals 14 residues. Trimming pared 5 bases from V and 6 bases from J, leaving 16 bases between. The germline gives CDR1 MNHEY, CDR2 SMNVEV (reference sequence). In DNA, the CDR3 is TGTGCCAGCAGTCCCCAGTGGGGCCAGGCTGAAGCTTTCTTT. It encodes CASSPQWGQAEAFF.